This passage covers 31 T cell receptor beta chains from one sample sequenced in a study of shared clonotypes between healthy human individuals. Measured with immunoSEQ multiplex PCR; TCRdb has only the in-frame clones, and not every one. The sample records hundreds of thousands of clones, around 77% being singletons. Sequences were obtained from PBMCs. The source is a woman aged 35 to 49 in good health. Some clones in this sample may be carry-over from other donors' samples.

This chain joins TRBV10-3 and TRBJ1-1, with TRBD1 identical over 9 bases. Trimming cost V 11 bases and J 3 bases; bases outside gene matches: 10. Germline CDR1 is ENHRY and CDR2 is SYGVKD. The CDR3 covers 14 residues. CDR3 in amino acids: CAAVQGQGYTEAFF. The CDR3 bases are TGTGCCGCCGTACAGGGACAGGGATACACTGAAGCTTTCTTT.

This clone was seen a few times. This chain connects TRBV6-1 to TRBJ1-1; D is unclear. V dropped 2 bases and J dropped 5 bases, with 15 bases sitting between them. The CDR3 consists of 15 residues. CDR1 and CDR2 (germline): MNHNS, SASEGT. As DNA, the CDR3 is TGTGCCAGCAGTGAAAGGGAGGAAGGTGGGACTGAAGCTTTCTTT. Encoded protein: CASSEREEGGTEAFF.

The V call is TRBV2, the J call TRBJ2-4; 7 nucleotides line up with TRBD1. Germline CDR1 and CDR2: SNHLY and FYNNEI. Germline trimming cut 6 bases from V and 3 bases from J; bases unmatched to any gene: 11. The CDR3 loop spans 16 amino acids. Here the CDR3 DNA reads TGTGCCAGCAGCAGAGACAGGGACATGGACAAAAACATTCAGTACTTC. This gives the protein CASSRDRDMDKNIQYF. The variable domain in full, with the rest retrieved from reference TRBV2 and TRBJ2-4, is EPEVTQTPSHQVTQMGQEVILRCVPISNHLYFYWYRQILGQKVEFLVSFYNNEISEKSEIFDDQFSVERPDGSNFTLKIRSTKLEDSAMYFCASSRDRDMDKNIQYFGAGTRLSVL.

This clone was detected ten times or more. The chain recombines TRBV19 with TRBJ2-1, with D perhaps TRBD1 or TRBD2 (5 bases each). The CDR3 extends over 16 amino acids. V was pared by 5 bases and J by 8 bases, with 22 bases between. CDR1 is LNHDA and CDR2 is SQIVND in the germline V gene (reference sequence). The CDR3 bases are TGTGCCAGTAGTCCTAGACCTGTGACACTGGGACATGAGCAGTTCTTC. Amino acids: CASSPRPVTLGHEQFF.

The gene calls are TRBV5-3 and TRBJ2-5; D not resolved. TRBV5-3 is annotated as an ORF whose role is uncertain. The CDR3 is 16 amino acids. Trimming removed 0 bases from V and 5 bases from J, with 17 bases in between. CDR3 DNA: TGTGCCAGAAGCTTGGTGTCCTTGGGCACCGTGGAGACCCAGTACTTC. Residues: CARSLVSLGTVETQYF.

The chain links TRBV5-4 to TRBJ2-5; D is tentatively TRBD1 or TRBD2 (5 bases each). The CDR3 runs to 14 residues. The V gene's germline CDR1 is SGHNT and CDR2 YYREEE (reference sequence). Trimming shortened V by 5 bases and J by 4 bases, and 15 bases separated the two germline ends. CDR3 coding DNA: TGTGCCAGCAGGACCACCCGGGACGCAGAGACCCAGTACTTC. This translates into CASRTTRDAETQYF. Using reference TRBV5-4 and TRBJ2-5 for the parts outside the CDR3, the full variable domain is ETGVTQSPTHLIKTRGQQVTLRCSSQSGHNTVSWYQQALGQGPQFIFQYYREEENGRGNFPPRFSGLQFPNYSSELNVNALELDDSALYLCASRTTRDAETQYFGPGTRLLVL.

This sequence joins TRBV28 and TRBJ1-1, with D unresolved. V gave up 5 bases and J gave up 1 base, with 11 bases separating them. The CDR3 has 14 residues. Per germline, CDR1 MDHEN and CDR2 SYDVKM. CDR3 nucleotide sequence: TGTGCCAGCAGTCCCGTCGGGAGGAACACTGAAGCTTTCTTT. Residues: CASSPVGRNTEAFF. Full variable domain (outside the CDR3, taken from reference TRBV28 and TRBJ1-1): DVKVTQSSRYLVKRTGEKVFLECVQDMDHENMFWYRQDPGLGLRLIYFSYDVKMKEKGDIPEGYSVSREKKERFSLILESASTNQTSMYLCASSPVGRNTEAFFGQGTRLTVV.

The chain carries TRBV7-3 and TRBJ2-5; a weak D match, TRBD2 (6 bases). From germline, CDR1 is SGHTA and CDR2 FQGTGA. This CDR3 comprises 15 residues. Trimming shortened V by 2 bases and J by 5 bases, and 15 bases separated the two germline ends. For the CDR3, the DNA is TGTGCCAGCAGCTTATCGGAGGGACTCGATGAGACCCAGTACTTC. Translating gives CASSLSEGLDETQYF.

CDR3 DNA sequence: TGTGCCAGCAGTTCACATTATGGCGGGGGACAGAAGAGCTCCTACGAGCAGTACTTC. Residues: CASSSHYGGGQKSSYEQYF. The gene calls are TRBV27 and TRBJ2-7; D may be TRBD1 or TRBD2 (7 bases each). In germline, CDR1 is MNHEY, CDR2 SMNVEV (reference sequence). The CDR3 totals 19 residues. The V gene lost 4 bases and the J gene lost 0 bases, with 25 bases spanning the gap.

The J gene is TRBJ1-5, the V gene TRBV5-1; no firm D call. The CDR3 is 13 residues long. Trimming left V 4 bases short and J 6 bases short, with 11 bases between. CDR1 and CDR2 from the germline V gene are SGHRS and YFSETQ. The CDR3 nucleotides read TGCGCCAGCAGCAGGGAAGTTGGTCAGCCCCAGCATTTT. Protein sequence: CASSREVGQPQHF.

The gene calls are TRBV2 and TRBJ2-1; D is perhaps TRBD1 or TRBD2 (6 bases each). Germline CDR1 is SNHLY and CDR2 is FYNNEI. The CDR3 contains 12 residues. V lost 1 base to trimming and J lost 13 bases, with 11 bases between them. The CDR3 region is CASSEEGGKQFF. The CDR3 nucleotides are TGTGCCAGCAGTGAAGAGGGGGGAAAACAGTTCTTC.

The chain employs TRBV27 and TRBJ2-1; 10 positions match TRBD2. CDR1 and CDR2 (germline): MNHEY, SMNVEV (reference sequence). This CDR3 is built from 14 residues. The ends lost 7 bases at V and 1 base at J; junction bases unmatched: 1. The CDR3 nucleotides read TGTGCCAGCACTAGCGGGAGATCCTACAATGAGCAGTTCTTC. It codes for CASTSGRSYNEQFF.

This chain connects TRBV2 to TRBJ1-5, with TRBD1 matching over 10 bases. The CDR3 has 15 amino acids. Germline assignment: CDR1 SNHLY and CDR2 FYNNEI. J was trimmed by 5 bases and V by 5 bases; bases with no gene match: 6. CDR3 amino acids: CASSLGQGGYQPQHF. The CDR3 DNA reads TGTGCCAGCAGTTTAGGACAGGGGGGATATCAGCCCCAGCATTTT.

The chain carries TRBV27 and TRBJ2-3; 11 nucleotides line up with TRBD2. The J segment lost 2 bases and the V segment lost 6 bases, leaving 10 bases of the junction unmatched. The CDR3 consists of 17 residues. The V gene's germline CDR1 is MNHEY and CDR2 SMNVEV (reference sequence). CDR3 amino acids: CASSFTGLAALTDTQYF. The CDR3, as DNA: TGTGCCAGCAGCTTTACGGGACTAGCGGCACTCACAGATACGCAGTATTTT.

This rearrangement joins TRBV25-1 to TRBJ1-2; maybe TRBD1 (5 bases). Germline CDR1 MGHDK, CDR2 SYGVNS. The V and J ends lost 8 bases and 6 bases respectively, with 16 bases between them. This CDR3 is 13 amino acids long. CDR3 sequence (DNA): TGTGCCAGCGGCCGGGCCCGGGGGGATGGCTACACCTTC. Residues: CASGRARGDGYTF.

The gene calls are TRBV29-1 and TRBJ2-7, with D uncertain. This CDR3 has 11 amino acids. Trimming took 7 bases from V and 0 from J, leaving 7 bases between them. Per the germline V gene, CDR1 is SQVTM and CDR2 is ANQGSEA. As DNA, the CDR3 is TGCAGCGCTGCAGCCTCCTACGAGCAGTACTTC. Its protein is CSAAASYEQYF.

This chain links TRBV7-3 with TRBJ1-6; no firm D call. The V and J ends lost 2 bases and 6 bases respectively, with 11 bases between them. This CDR3 is built from 15 residues. Per the germline V gene, CDR1 is SGHTA and CDR2 is FQGTGA. The CDR3 sequence: CASSLAGPPNSPLHF. The CDR3 bases are TGTGCCAGCAGCTTAGCCGGTCCGCCTAATTCACCCCTCCACTTT.

The chain combines TRBV30 with TRBJ1-2, with unresolved D. Germline-derived CDR1 and CDR2 are GTSNPN and SVGIG (reference sequence). This CDR3 has 12 amino acids. Trimming took 3 bases from V and 5 from J, leaving 10 bases between them. The CDR3 here is CAWSPLEYGYTF. CDR3 bases: TGTGCCTGGAGCCCCTTGGAGTATGGCTACACCTTC.

J is TRBJ2-1 and V is TRBV18; 10 bases are a match to TRBD1. Per the germline V gene, CDR1 is KGHSH and CDR2 is LQKENI. The V gene end was trimmed by 6 bases and the J gene end by 8 bases; junction bases not matched to a gene: 4. This CDR3 comprises 13 residues. The CDR3 nucleotides read TGTGCCAGCTCCCCCGGGACAGGGGATGAGCAGTTCTTC. Translated, it gives CASSPGTGDEQFF. The whole variable domain, filled in from reference TRBV18 and TRBJ2-1, reads NAGVMQNPRHLVRRRGQEARLRCSPMKGHSHVYWYRQLPEEGLKFMVYLQKENIIDESGMPKERFSAEFPKEGPSILRIQQVVRGDSAAYFCASSPGTGDEQFFGPGTRLTVL.

The sample holds one count of this clone. V usage is TRBV5-1 and J usage is TRBJ2-1; TRBD2 aligns across 8 bases. From germline, CDR1 is SGHRS and CDR2 YFSETQ. The CDR3 has 14 residues. Trimming removed 4 bases from V and 7 bases from J; junction bases left unmatched: 7. The CDR3 loop reads CASSTRGGRNEQFF. In DNA form, the CDR3 reads TGCGCCAGCAGCACCCGGGGGGGGCGGAATGAGCAGTTCTTC.

The chain employs TRBV29-1 and TRBJ1-4; D is ambiguous. Looked up from germline, CDR1 is SQVTM and CDR2 is ANQGSEA. The CDR3 is 13 amino acids. V was trimmed by 2 bases and J by 4 bases, leaving 8 bases between them. CDR3 loop: CSVESQHNEKLFF. The CDR3 DNA sequence: TGCAGCGTTGAATCACAGCATAATGAAAAACTGTTTTTT.

This clone appeared a single time. The J gene is TRBJ1-1, the V gene TRBV10-1; perhaps TRBD1 as D (5 bases). Per the germline V gene, CDR1 is WNHNN and CDR2 is SYGVQD (reference sequence). Trimming removed 4 bases at V and 7 bases at J, with 16 bases between. This CDR3 region has 14 residues. CDR3 nucleotides: TGCGCCAGCAGTGTTGTTCGGGACCTTTTTGAAGCTTTCTTT. Translating gives CASSVVRDLFEAFF.

This clone appeared once. It differs at one base from a far larger clone, so likely a read error. The same CDR3 arises from other DNA sequences in this sample as well. The J gene is TRBJ2-1, the V gene TRBV30, with 11 nucleotides matching TRBD2. From germline, CDR1 is GTSNPN and CDR2 SVGIG (reference sequence). The CDR3 length is 17 residues. J lost 5 bases, V lost 3 bases, and 12 bases had no gene match. The CDR3 loop is CAWSVSPGGLADNEQFF. The CDR3 nucleotides are TGTGCCTGGAGCGTTTCCCCGGGGGGACTAGCGGACAATGAGCAGTTCTTC. Looking up the rest from reference TRBV30 and TRBJ2-1 gives the full variable domain: SQTIHQWPATLVQPVGSPLSLECTVEGTSNPNLYWYRQAAGRGLQLLFYSVGIGQISSEVPQNLSASRPQDRQFILSSKKLLLSDSGFYLCAWSVSPGGLADNEQFFGPGTRLTVL.

The gene calls are TRBV10-2 and TRBJ2-1; possible D gene TRBD2, 5 bases. V gave up 6 bases and J gave up 9 bases, with 24 bases separating them. The CDR3 is made up of 16 amino acids. From germline, CDR1 is WSHSY and CDR2 SAAADI. CDR3 nucleotide sequence: TGCGCCAGCAGGGCGAGCGGCCCCCGGGCCCTCCTTGAGCAGTTCTTC. It codes for CASRASGPRALLEQFF.

The V and J genes are TRBV2 and TRBJ2-1; 8 positions match TRBD2. CDR1 and CDR2 from the germline V gene are SNHLY and FYNNEI. J lost 7 bases, V lost 4 bases, and 12 bases had no gene match. CDR3 length: 16 residues. The CDR3 spells CASSGRAGEGVNEQFF. CDR3 nucleotide sequence: TGTGCCAGCAGTGGAAGAGCGGGAGAGGGTGTGAATGAGCAGTTCTTC.

The rearrangement joins TRBV5-6 to TRBJ1-1, with no clear D. Germline values: CDR1 SGHDT, CDR2 YYEEEE. The CDR3 has 14 residues. Between the trimmed V and J ends, which lost 0 bases and 1 base, there was a span of 7 bases. CDR3 sequence (DNA): TGTGCCAGCAGCTTGGGGACTGGGAACACTGAAGCTTTCTTT. Translation gives CASSLGTGNTEAFF.

The chain couples TRBV4-2 to TRBJ2-1, with 14 bases that match TRBD2. The CDR3 length is 15 residues. Per germline, CDR1 LGHNA and CDR2 YNFKEQ. J was trimmed by 5 bases and V by 4 bases; bases with no gene match: 1. The CDR3 DNA reads as TGTGCCAGCAGCCGGGGACTAGCGGGGGACAATGAGCAGTTCTTC. This sequence encodes CASSRGLAGDNEQFF.

Only a few counts were recorded for this clone. V gene TRBV29-1 combines with J gene TRBJ2-5; the D gene is possibly TRBD2 (6 bases). The end of the DNA is better explained by TRBJ2-7, so the J call may be wrong. The CDR3 is made up of 12 amino acids. Germline values: CDR1 SQVTM, CDR2 ANQGSEA. The CDR3 nucleotides are TGCAGCGTTTCGGGGGAGGCCTACGAGCAGTACTTC. This encodes CSVSGEAYEQYF.

This chain joins TRBV9 and TRBJ2-5; possibly TRBD1 for D (6 bases). This CDR3 spans 14 amino acids. Trimming took 4 bases from V and 5 from J, leaving 15 bases between them. The germline V gene encodes CDR1 SGDLS and CDR2 YYNGEE. The CDR3 DNA reads as TGTGCCAGCAGCAAGGGGGTAGCTGCGGAGACCCAGTACTTC. It yields the protein CASSKGVAAETQYF.

Written as DNA, the CDR3 is TGCAGCGCCGAACAGGGGGCTTGGGATGGCTACACCTTC. Its protein is CSAEQGAWDGYTF. The chain employs TRBV29-1 and TRBJ1-2; TRBD1 matches 9 bases. The V gene's germline CDR1 is SQVTM and CDR2 ANQGSEA. This CDR3 region has 13 residues. Germline trimming cut 7 bases from V and 6 bases from J; bases unmatched to any gene: 9.

The chain recombines TRBV28 with TRBJ2-7; 8 bases are shared with TRBD1. The CDR3 covers 14 residues. CDR1 is MDHEN, CDR2 SYDVKM, per germline. V shed 6 bases and J 2 bases; nucleotides not matched to a gene: 6. CDR3 nucleotide sequence: TGTGCCAGCAGGGGAACAGGGGGAACCTACGAGCAGTACTTC. It codes for CASRGTGGTYEQYF.